A selection of T cell receptor beta chains follows, all from one sample in a study of T cells in Graves' hyperthyroidism and ophthalmopathy. TCRdb ran MiXCR on the multiplex PCR reads and lists one entry per CDR3 protein. The data hold around 340,000 distinct CDR3 sequences, with roughly a fifth observed a single time. The sample comprised blood. The origin of the receptors is a woman between 50 and 59 years old with Graves' hyperthyroidism. CDR3s include the opening cysteine and the closing phenylalanine or tryptophan. D genes are given only for firm matches. The listing skips clone size in some rows; elsewhere it reads once, few, many or a size class.

TRBV7-2	TRBJ2-5	few	NA	CASSLAGEKETQYF	TGTGCCAGCAGCTTAGCGGGAGAGAAAGAGACCCAGTACTTC
TRBV12-3/TRBV12-4	TRBJ1-1	many	NA	CASSRRAETEAFF	TGTGCCAGCAGCCGAAGGGCGGAAACTGAAGCTTTCTTT
TRBV27	TRBJ2-1	many	TRBD2	CASKDRAGGPRYFNEQFF	TGTGCCAGCAAGGATAGAGCGGGAGGGCCTAGATATTTCAATGAGCAGTTCTTC
TRBV30	TRBJ2-7	many	NA	CAWSPGAYEQYF	TGTGCCTGGAGTCCGGGGGCCTACGAGCAGTACTTC
TRBV28	TRBJ2-3	few	TRBD2	CASSPSKRGLTDTQYF	TGTGCCAGCAGTCCCAGTAAGCGGGGCCTCACAGATACGCAGTATTTT
TRBV27	TRBJ1-1	many	TRBD1	CATTAGQGAGEGEAFF	TGTGCCACCACGGCGGGACAGGGGGCCGGAGAAGGTGAAGCTTTCTTT
TRBV29-1	TRBJ2-3	many	NA	CSTVADSDTQYF	TGCAGCACTGTCGCAGATTCAGATACGCAGTATTTT
TRBV10-3	TRBJ2-5	NA	NA	CAIRSGAGETQYF	TGTGCCATCAGATCAGGGGCTGGGGAGACCCAGTACTTC
TRBV7-9	TRBJ2-3	many	NA	CASSLGIGSTDTQYF	TGTGCCAGCAGCCTGGGTATTGGCAGCACAGATACGCAGTATTTT
TRBV12-3/TRBV12-4	TRBJ1-2	many	NA	CASSLQGSYGYTF	TGTGCCAGCAGTTTACAGGGGTCCTACGGCTACACCTTC
TRBV6-1	TRBJ2-7	many	TRBD1	CASSSDRELLEQYF	TGTGCCAGCAGTTCCGACAGGGAGTTATTGGAGCAGTACTTC
TRBV20-1	TRBJ2-3	many	NA	CSAREPDGADTQYF	TGCAGTGCTAGAGAGCCCGATGGGGCAGATACGCAGTATTTT
TRBV12-3/TRBV12-4	TRBJ2-7	NA	NA	CASSLGTRSKLSYEQYF	TGTGCCAGCAGTTTAGGAACCAGAAGCAAGTTATCCTACGAGCAGTACTTC
TRBV20-1	TRBJ1-5	many	TRBD1	CSARDRGRIQQPQHF	TGCAGTGCTAGGGACAGGGGCCGGATACAGCAGCCCCAGCATTTT
TRBV20-1	TRBJ2-1	many	NA	CSALHRTPSSYNEQFF	TGCAGTGCCTTACATAGGACTCCTAGCTCCTACAATGAGCAGTTCTTC
TRBV12-3/TRBV12-4	TRBJ1-1	many	TRBD1	CASSPGGGTEAFF	TGTGCCAGCAGTCCAGGGGGGGGTACTGAAGCTTTCTTT
TRBV7-8	TRBJ2-5	many	TRBD1	CAPKTPGQGGKTQYF	TGTGCCCCTAAGACCCCGGGACAGGGGGGAAAGACCCAGTACTTC
TRBV18	TRBJ1-4	many	NA	CASSPGVNEKLFF	TGTGCCAGCTCACCAGGGGTCAATGAAAAACTGTTTTTT
TRBV6-2/TRBV6-3	TRBJ2-1	NA	NA	CASSGWGHRNEQFF	TGTGCCAGCAGTGGGTGGGGGCACCGCAATGAGCAGTTCTTC
TRBV20-1	TRBJ2-1	few	NA	CSVTLAHNEQFF	TGCAGTGTGACTCTAGCGCACAATGAGCAGTTCTTC
TRBV6-1	TRBJ2-1	NA	NA	CASSEIHRRSYNEQFF	TGTGCCAGCAGTGAAATCCATAGACGCTCCTACAATGAGCAGTTCTTC
TRBV12-3/TRBV12-4	TRBJ1-1	NA	NA	CASSLSHRGTGKAFF	TGTGCCAGCAGTTTATCTCACCGAGGAACTGGGAAAGCTTTCTTT
TRBV28	TRBJ1-1	many	NA	CASNVQGGDTEAFF	TGTGCCAGCAACGTACAGGGAGGGGACACTGAAGCTTTCTTT
TRBV11-2	TRBJ1-6	few	NA	CASSSGPFTPLHF	TGTGCCAGCAGCTCAGGGCCATTCACACCCCTCCACTTT
TRBV12-3/TRBV12-4	TRBJ2-7	NA	NA	CASSFSGVPYEQYF	TGTGCCAGCAGTTTTTCTGGAGTCCCCTACGAGCAGTACTTC
TRBV5-1	TRBJ1-1	many	NA	CASTRAEATEAFF	TGCGCCAGCACCAGGGCTGAGGCCACTGAAGCTTTCTTT
TRBV6-1	TRBJ2-7	few	TRBD2	CASRTSGTSGYEQYF	TGTGCCAGCAGGACCTCCGGGACTAGCGGATACGAGCAGTACTTC
TRBV5-4	TRBJ2-3	many	NA	CASSLGGGRTDTQYF	TGTGCCAGCAGCTTGGGGGGGGGCCGCACAGATACGCAGTATTTT
TRBV12-3/TRBV12-4	TRBJ2-1	many	TRBD2	CASTLGLAGPYNEQFF	TGTGCCAGCACCCTAGGGCTAGCGGGACCCTACAATGAGCAGTTCTTC
TRBV4-1	TRBJ2-7	few	TRBD1	CASSQDRRQGFYEQYF	TGCGCCAGCAGCCAAGATAGGAGACAGGGGTTCTACGAGCAGTACTTC
TRBV20-1	TRBJ2-2	many	NA	CSARPQGRGANTGELFF	TGCAGTGCTAGACCCCAGGGGAGGGGTGCGAACACCGGGGAGCTGTTTTTT
TRBV3-1	TRBJ1-4	few	NA	CASSQGDSRANEKLFF	TGTGCCAGCAGCCAAGGAGACAGTAGAGCTAATGAAAAACTGTTTTTT
TRBV6-5	TRBJ2-2	NA	TRBD1	CASSYQTGDTGELFF	TGTGCCAGCAGTTACCAGACAGGGGACACCGGGGAGCTGTTTTTT
TRBV5-1	TRBJ1-5	NA	TRBD1	CASSPEGQGNQPQHF	TGCGCCAGCAGCCCAGAGGGACAGGGGAATCAGCCCCAGCATTTT
TRBV5-1	TRBJ2-2	many	TRBD1	CASSSGDSWTGELFF	TGCGCCAGCAGCTCAGGGGACAGTTGGACCGGGGAGCTGTTTTTT
TRBV18	TRBJ2-1	many	NA	CASSSSSPVGQFF	TGTGCCAGCTCATCCTCCAGCCCCGTGGGCCAGTTCTTC
TRBV7-3	TRBJ2-3	many	NA	CASSLWGARSDTQYF	TGTGCCAGCAGCCTATGGGGGGCCAGGTCAGATACGCAGTATTTT
TRBV7-9	TRBJ1-3	few	NA	CASSPEGDRQGGNTIYF	TGTGCCAGCAGCCCCGAGGGCGACAGGCAAGGTGGAAACACCATATATTTT
TRBV5-6	TRBJ2-1	once	NA	CASSLGQNQFF	TGTGCCAGCAGCTTGGGGCAGAATCAGTTCTTC
TRBV9	TRBJ1-4	many	NA	CASSPGVTNEKLFF	TGTGCCAGCAGTCCAGGGGTAACTAATGAAAAACTGTTTTTT
TRBV20-1	TRBJ1-1	many	NA	CSANNDPLLF	TGCAGTGCTAATAACGACCCTCTACTCTTT
TRBV11-2	TRBJ2-7	few	NA	CASSLSTGQNYKQYF	TGTGCCAGCAGCTTATCGACCGGACAGAACTACAAGCAGTACTTC
TRBV7-9	TRBJ2-4	many	TRBD1	CASSLLGQKNIQYF	TGTGCCAGCAGCTTATTGGGACAGAAAAACATTCAGTACTTC
TRBV28	TRBJ1-2	NA	NA	CASSLAAGWGYTF	TGTGCCAGCAGTTTAGCGGCAGGGTGGGGCTACACCTTC
TRBV20-1	TRBJ1-1	NA	NA	CSASPREGREIRRAFF	TGCAGTGCTAGCCCTCGAGAGGGCAGGGAGATTCGGAGAGCTTTCTTT
TRBV20-1	TRBJ1-1	many	TRBD1	CSAEGALNTEAFF	TGCAGTGCCGAGGGGGCTCTGAACACTGAAGCTTTCTTT
TRBV3-1	TRBJ1-2	many	NA	CASKSGNYGYTF	TGTGCCAGCAAGAGCGGTAACTATGGCTACACCTTC
TRBV9	TRBJ1-1	NA	NA	CASSVEGRLNTEAFF	TGTGCCAGCAGCGTAGAGGGCAGGCTCAACACTGAAGCTTTCTTT
TRBV6-1	TRBJ1-1	NA	NA	CASSLALGTEAFF	TGTGCCAGCAGCCTAGCGTTGGGCACTGAAGCTTTCTTT
TRBV28	TRBJ1-5	many	NA	CASSLRGFWSNQPQHF	TGTGCCAGCAGTTTACGGGGGTTCTGGAGCAATCAGCCCCAGCATTTT
TRBV12-3/TRBV12-4	TRBJ2-3	many	NA	CASSFVSTDTQYF	TGTGCCAGCAGTTTCGTAAGCACAGATACGCAGTATTTT
TRBV20-1	TRBJ2-5	many	NA	CSARERQQETQYF	TGCAGTGCTAGAGAACGACAGCAAGAGACCCAGTACTTC
TRBV30	TRBJ1-2	many	TRBD1	CAWSFGQGNNGYTF	TGTGCCTGGAGTTTCGGACAGGGAAACAATGGCTACACCTTC
TRBV11-2	TRBJ2-5	NA	TRBD2	CASSRLAGLAQYF	TGTGCCAGCAGCCGATTAGCGGGATTGGCCCAGTACTTC
TRBV28	TRBJ1-2	NA	NA	CATAGGAGNYGYTF	TGTGCCACCGCGGGGGGGGCGGGGAACTATGGCTACACCTTC
TRBV10-3	TRBJ2-7	many	NA	CAISESGLTYEQYF	TGTGCCATCAGTGAGTCGGGACTCACCTACGAGCAGTACTTC
TRBV10-1	TRBJ2-5	NA	TRBD2	CASRASGPAETQYF	TGCGCCAGCAGGGCTAGCGGGCCTGCGGAGACCCAGTACTTC
TRBV5-1	TRBJ2-3	many	NA	CASSSTDTQYF	TGTGCCAGCAGTTCCACAGATACGCAGTATTTT
TRBV20-1	TRBJ2-1	many	NA	CSARVGVFSYNEQFF	TGCAGTGCTAGAGTAGGTGTCTTCTCCTACAATGAGCAGTTCTTC
TRBV27	TRBJ2-1	many	NA	CASSFQGPSYNEQFF	TGTGCCAGCAGTTTCCAGGGCCCCTCCTACAATGAGCAGTTCTTC